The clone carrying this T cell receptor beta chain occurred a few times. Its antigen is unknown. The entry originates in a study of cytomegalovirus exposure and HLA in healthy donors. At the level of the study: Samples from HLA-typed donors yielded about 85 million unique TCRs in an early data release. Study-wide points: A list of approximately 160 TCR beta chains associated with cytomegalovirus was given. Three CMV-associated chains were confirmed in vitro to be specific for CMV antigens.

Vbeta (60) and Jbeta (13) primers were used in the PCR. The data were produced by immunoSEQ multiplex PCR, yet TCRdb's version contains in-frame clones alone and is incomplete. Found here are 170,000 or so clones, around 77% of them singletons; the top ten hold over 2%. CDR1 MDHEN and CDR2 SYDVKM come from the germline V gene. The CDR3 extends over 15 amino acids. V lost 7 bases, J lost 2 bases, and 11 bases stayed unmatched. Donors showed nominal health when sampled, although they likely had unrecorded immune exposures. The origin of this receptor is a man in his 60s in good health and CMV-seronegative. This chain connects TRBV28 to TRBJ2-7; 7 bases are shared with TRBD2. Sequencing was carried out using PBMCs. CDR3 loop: CASTAYRGSAYEQYF. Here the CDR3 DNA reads TGTGCCAGCACTGCCTATCGCGGGAGCGCCTACGAGCAGTACTTC.